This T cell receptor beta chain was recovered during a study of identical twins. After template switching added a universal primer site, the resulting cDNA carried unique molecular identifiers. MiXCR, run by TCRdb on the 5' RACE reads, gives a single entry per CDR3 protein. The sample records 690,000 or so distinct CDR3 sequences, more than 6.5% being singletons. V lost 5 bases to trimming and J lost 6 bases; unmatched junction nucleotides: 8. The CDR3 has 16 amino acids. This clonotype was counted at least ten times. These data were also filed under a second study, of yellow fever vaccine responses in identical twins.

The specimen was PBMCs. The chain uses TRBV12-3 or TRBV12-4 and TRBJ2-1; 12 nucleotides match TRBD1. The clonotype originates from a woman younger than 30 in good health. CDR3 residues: CASSPSGTGGLNEQFF. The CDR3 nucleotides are TGTGCCAGCAGTCCCTCCGGGACAGGGGGCCTCAATGAGCAGTTCTTC.